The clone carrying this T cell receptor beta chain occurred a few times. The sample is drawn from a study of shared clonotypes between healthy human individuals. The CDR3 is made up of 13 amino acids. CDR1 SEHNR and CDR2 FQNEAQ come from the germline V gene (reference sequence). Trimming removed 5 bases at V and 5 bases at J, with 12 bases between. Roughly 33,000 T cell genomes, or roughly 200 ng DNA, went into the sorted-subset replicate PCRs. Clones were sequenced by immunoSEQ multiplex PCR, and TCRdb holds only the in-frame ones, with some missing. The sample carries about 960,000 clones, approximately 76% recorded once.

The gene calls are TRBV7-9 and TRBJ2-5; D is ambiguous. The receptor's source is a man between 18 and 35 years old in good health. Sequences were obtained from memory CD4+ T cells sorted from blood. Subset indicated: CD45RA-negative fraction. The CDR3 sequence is CASSRASTETQYF. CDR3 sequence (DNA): TGTGCCAGCAGCCGCGCCAGCACGGAGACCCAGTACTTC. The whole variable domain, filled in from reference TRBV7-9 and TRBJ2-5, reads DTGVSQNPRHKITKRGQNVTFRCDPISEHNRLYWYRQTLGQGPEFLTYFQNEAQLEKSRLLSDRFSAERPKGSFSTLEIQRTEQGDSAMYLCASSRASTETQYFGPGTRLLVL.